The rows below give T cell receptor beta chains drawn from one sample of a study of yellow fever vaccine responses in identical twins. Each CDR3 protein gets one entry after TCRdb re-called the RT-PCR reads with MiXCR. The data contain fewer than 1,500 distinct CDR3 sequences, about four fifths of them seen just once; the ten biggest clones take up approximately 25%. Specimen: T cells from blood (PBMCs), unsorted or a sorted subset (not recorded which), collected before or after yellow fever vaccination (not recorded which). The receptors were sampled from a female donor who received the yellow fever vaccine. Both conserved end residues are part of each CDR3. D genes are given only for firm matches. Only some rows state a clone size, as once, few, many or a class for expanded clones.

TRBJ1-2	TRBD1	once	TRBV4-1	TGCGCCAGCAGCCATTACGGACAGGGAGACCATGGCTACACCTTC	CASSHYGQGDHGYTF
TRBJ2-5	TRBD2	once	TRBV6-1	TGTGCCAGCAGTGAGGGGTCCCTAGCGGGGCAAGAGACCCAGTACTTC	CASSEGSLAGQETQYF
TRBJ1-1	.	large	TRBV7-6	TGTGCCAGCAGGTCGGGGTCGGACACTGAAGCTTTCTTT	CASRSGSDTEAFF
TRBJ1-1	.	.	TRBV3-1	TGTGCCAGCAGCCAAGCTAGGGGCACTGAAGCTTTCTTT	CASSQARGTEAFF
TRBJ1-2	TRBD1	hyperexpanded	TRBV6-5	TGTGCCAGCAGTTACTCAACCTCGGGACAGTACTATGGCTACACCTTC	CASSYSTSGQYYGYTF
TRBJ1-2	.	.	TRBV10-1	TGCGCCAGCAGTGACTTACACGACTTATATGGCTACACCTTC	CASSDLHDLYGYTF
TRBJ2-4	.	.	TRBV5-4	TGTGCCAGCAGCGCCGAAGCCAAAAACATTCAGTACTTC	CASSAEAKNIQYF
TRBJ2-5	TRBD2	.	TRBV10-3	TGTGCCATCAGTGAGGACTCGGGACTAGCGGGAGTGGAGACCCAGTACTTC	CAISEDSGLAGVETQYF
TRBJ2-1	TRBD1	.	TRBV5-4	TGTGCCAGCAGCCTCCCGGGACAGGGGGCAAACGAGCAGTTCTTC	CASSLPGQGANEQFF
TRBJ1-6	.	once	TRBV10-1	TGCGCCAGCAGCGGGTTACCCGGGCACAATTCACCCCTCCACTTT	CASSGLPGHNSPLHF
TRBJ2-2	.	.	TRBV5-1	TGCGCCAGCAGCACAGGGACGTCGAACACCGGGGAGCTGTTTTTT	CASSTGTSNTGELFF
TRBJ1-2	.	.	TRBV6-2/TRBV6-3	TGTGCCAGCAGCCGGGACCCCAACTATGGCTACACCTTC	CASSRDPNYGYTF
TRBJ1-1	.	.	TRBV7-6	TGTGCCAGCAGCTTAGACCGGGACACCGCTTTCTTT	CASSLDRDTAFF
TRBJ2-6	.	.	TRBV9	TGTGCCAGCAATAGTTGGGGTGGGGCCAACGTCCTGACTTTC	CASNSWGGANVLTF
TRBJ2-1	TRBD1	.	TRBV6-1	TGTGCCAGCAGTCTCCAGGCGGGACAGGGTATTGCGGGGGCTATCTACAATGAGCAGTTCTTC	CASSLQAGQGIAGAIYNEQFF
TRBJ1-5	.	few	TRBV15	TGTGCCACCAGCAGAGATAGGGGGGGAGCGGAGCCCCAGCATTTT	CATSRDRGGAEPQHF